The T cell receptor beta chain under discussion was sequenced for a study of blood T cell repertoires in COVID-19. About the study: COVID-19 samples, acute and convalescent, were from the United States, Italy and Spain.

This CDR3 spans 15 amino acids. The V end lost 3 bases, the J end lost 6 bases, and 13 bases lay between the germline ends. CDR1 and CDR2 (germline): KGHDR, SFDVKD. Study processing details: Reference gene primer amplification in the assay estimated nucleated cell counts. The data were produced by immunoSEQ multiplex PCR, yet TCRdb's version contains in-frame clones alone and is incomplete. The DNA gave D and trimming, while V, J and clone size come from that table. In the table there are fewer than 200,000 clones, about 86% of which are singletons. It was during active infection that Seattle patients were enrolled and then longitudinally followed.

The chain recombines TRBV24-1 with TRBJ2-2, with a possible D match to TRBD1 (6 bases). Material for sequencing was peripheral blood. This clonotype was obtained from a woman in her 70s with COVID-19, enrolled during active disease. For the CDR3, the DNA is TGTGCCACCAGTGATATACAGGGTGTCGCCGGGGAGCTGTTTTTT. This codes for CATSDIQGVAGELFF.